The 21 T cell receptor beta chains below come from one sample, sequenced in a study of shared clonotypes between healthy human individuals. Naive CD8 cells lacked CD45RO and underwent positive selection for CCR7, leaving out terminally differentiated effector memory CD45RA+ cells. Assay: immunoSEQ multiplex PCR; the TCRdb copy retains only in-frame clones and omits some. Here the sample spans approximately 1.9 million clones, roughly 93% being singletons. Sequenced: naive CD8+ T cells from PBMCs. The receptors were gathered from a man aged 18 to 35 in good health. Some clones in this sample may be carry-over from other donors' samples.

This sequence joins TRBV4-3 and TRBJ2-7; 9 bases agree with TRBD1. With V trimmed by 11 bases and J by 2 bases, 10 bases remained unmatched. Germline CDR1 and CDR2: LGHNA and YSLEER. The CDR3 runs 14 residues. The CDR3 sequence is CAASAGTGTYEQYF. CDR3 in DNA: TGCGCCGCATCGGCCGGGACAGGGACCTACGAGCAGTACTTC.

The chain carries TRBV6-1 and TRBJ2-7, with D unclear. This CDR3 comprises 14 residues. The V gene lost 6 bases and the J gene lost 0 bases, with 12 bases spanning the gap. Germline V gene sequence: CDR1 MNHNS, CDR2 SASEGT. The CDR3 region has the DNA TGTGCCAGCAGCGCCAGGCCCGACTCCTACGAGCAGTACTTC. Protein product: CASSARPDSYEQYF.

The chain employs TRBV4-1 and TRBJ1-2, with 8 bases that match TRBD1. The germline V gene has CDR1 MGHRA and CDR2 YSYEKL. Trimming at V came to 3 bases and at J to 6 bases, leaving 12 bases not matched to a gene. This CDR3 region has 16 residues. Written as DNA, the CDR3 is TGCGCCAGCAGCCACTACAAAGGGACAGGAGGGGATGGCTACACCTTC. Its protein product is CASSHYKGTGGDGYTF.

The chain uses TRBV11-1 and TRBJ2-2; D unresolved. The germline V gene has CDR1 SGHAT and CDR2 FQDESV (reference sequence). The CDR3 has 14 residues. Trimming removed 8 bases at V and 0 bases at J, with 10 bases between. The CDR3 DNA sequence: TGTGCCAGCTGTCGTACCGCGAACACCGGGGAGCTGTTTTTT. Amino acid sequence: CASCRTANTGELFF.

The gene calls are TRBV29-1 and TRBJ2-1, with 7 positions matching TRBD2. The V segment lost 7 bases and the J segment 8 bases; nucleotides outside the gene matches: 20. The CDR3 sequence is 16 residues long. Germline assignment: CDR1 SQVTM and CDR2 ANQGSEA. CDR3 amino acids: CSGLVVDERDRDEQFF. The CDR3 DNA sequence: TGCAGCGGTTTGGTAGTGGATGAGCGGGATAGGGATGAGCAGTTCTTC.

The chain couples TRBV28 to TRBJ2-7, with D hard to call. The CDR3 loop spans 15 amino acids. Trimming stripped 7 bases from V and 2 bases from J, with 18 bases between. Germline loops: CDR1 MDHEN, CDR2 SYDVKM. The CDR3 nucleotides are TGTGCCAGCATGACGACTGCTAGTTACCCCTACGAGCAGTACTTC. Amino acids: CASMTTASYPYEQYF.

This sequence joins TRBV4-2 and TRBJ2-3; TRBD1 aligns across 7 bases. Per the germline V gene, CDR1 is LGHNA and CDR2 is YNFKEQ. This CDR3 is 18 amino acids long. V dropped 3 bases and J dropped 1; count of bases not matched to a gene: 13. The CDR3 DNA reads as TGTGCCAGCAGCCACGTTCGTCGGGACAGAGGCCGCACAGATACGCAGTATTTT. It translates to CASSHVRRDRGRTDTQYF.

CDR3 loop: CASSLRTSGIYNEQFF. CDR3 nucleotide sequence: TGTGCCAGCAGTCTCCGGACTAGCGGTATTTACAATGAGCAGTTCTTC. The rearrangement uses TRBV28 and TRBJ2-1; 10 nucleotides line up with TRBD2. The CDR3 is 16 amino acids. The V gene end was trimmed by 5 bases and the J gene end by 4 bases; junction bases not matched to a gene: 8. The V gene's germline CDR1 is MDHEN and CDR2 SYDVKM.

The V gene is TRBV4-2, the J gene TRBJ2-3; TRBD2 agrees at 7 bases. Germline trimming cut 4 bases from V and 7 bases from J; bases unmatched to any gene: 14. In germline, CDR1 is LGHNA, CDR2 YNFKEQ. The CDR3 loop spans 16 amino acids. The CDR3 nucleotides read TGTGCCAGCAGCCCCGAGGCGAGCGGGGCTATAAATACGCAGTATTTT. Residues: CASSPEASGAINTQYF.

This clone has only one observation. The V gene is TRBV29-1, the J gene TRBJ2-7; no clear D. Germline loops: CDR1 SQVTM, CDR2 ANQGSEA. Trimming shortened V by 7 bases and J by 2 bases, and 12 bases separated the two germline ends. The CDR3 spans 12 residues. The DNA of the CDR3 is TGCAGCGCCCAAGCCAACCCCTACGAGCAGTACTTC. It translates to CSAQANPYEQYF.

Notes on this clone: Other DNA sequences in this specimen translate into the identical CDR3. This rearrangement joins TRBV27 to TRBJ2-6; D gene ambiguous. This CDR3 contains 14 residues. V gave up 5 bases and J gave up 4 bases, with 9 bases separating them. Germline CDR1 and CDR2: MNHEY and SMNVEV (reference sequence). For the CDR3, the DNA is TGTGCCAGCAGTCCATTGAGCGGGGCCAACGTCCTGACTTTC. It specifies CASSPLSGANVLTF.

The V and J genes are TRBV5-8 and TRBJ2-7; D might be TRBD2 (6 bases). Trimming shortened V by 0 bases and J by 0 bases, and 13 bases separated the two germline ends. From germline, CDR1 is SGHTS and CDR2 YDEGEE. The CDR3 spans 16 residues. Here the CDR3 DNA reads TGTGCCAGCAGCTTGGTTACTTTGCGGGGCTCCTACGAGCAGTACTTC. Its translation: CASSLVTLRGSYEQYF.

The V gene is TRBV23-1, the J gene TRBJ1-5; D is undetermined. TRBV23-1 carries the ORF label, with uncertain function. Trimming removed 0 bases at V and 0 bases at J, with 18 bases between. The CDR3 loop spans 19 amino acids. The CDR3 DNA sequence: TGCGCCAGCAGTCAATCTAGGAGGCAGCTCAACAATAGCAATCAGCCCCAGCATTTT. Translation: CASSQSRRQLNNSNQPQHF.

To note about this clone: This specimen includes other DNA sequences encoding the same CDR3. For the CDR3, the DNA is TGTGCCAGCAGCTTAGACGGGACAGGGGGCGAGCAGTACTTC. Its translation: CASSLDGTGGEQYF. V gene TRBV7-6 combines with J gene TRBJ2-7; TRBD1 matches 11 bases. CDR1 and CDR2 from the germline V gene are SGHVS and FNYEAQ. V trimming: 1 base; J trimming: 6 bases; junction bases outside the gene matches: 2. The CDR3 runs 14 residues.

The chain joins TRBV6-5 to TRBJ2-2, with D possibly being TRBD2 (6 bases). Trimming left V 6 bases short and J 5 bases short, with 16 bases between. CDR3 size: 15 residues. Germline loops: CDR1 MNHEY, CDR2 SVGAGI. CDR3 residues: CASSDRGLITGELFF. The CDR3 DNA reads as TGTGCCAGCAGCGACCGGGGGTTAATAACCGGGGAGCTGTTTTTT.

The chain employs TRBV27 and TRBJ2-7; D remains ambiguous. Germline CDR1 reads MNHEY; CDR2 reads SMNVEV (reference sequence). V was pared by 2 bases and J by 2 bases, with 16 bases between. The CDR3 covers 16 residues. The CDR3 region is CASSLGPVGRTYEQYF. CDR3 in DNA: TGTGCCAGCAGTTTAGGTCCGGTGGGTAGGACCTACGAGCAGTACTTC.

The chain combines TRBV28 with TRBJ2-5, with D tentatively TRBD1 or TRBD2 (5 bases each). The J call is doubtful: the DNA matches TRBJ2-7 better. The CDR3 has 14 amino acids. In germline, CDR1 is MDHEN, CDR2 SYDVKM. The DNA for the CDR3 is TGTGCCAGCAGTTTTGGGACCCCCCGGTACGAGCAGTACTTC. Amino acid sequence: CASSFGTPRYEQYF.

The rearrangement links TRBV4-3 to TRBJ2-7, with TRBD1 identical over 7 bases. The CDR3 extends over 15 amino acids. CDR1 and CDR2 (germline): LGHNA, YSLEER. V was clipped by 3 bases and J by 0 bases; unmatched bases: 5. The CDR3 is CASSHRQGGSYEQYF. The CDR3 DNA sequence: TGCGCCAGCAGCCATCGACAGGGCGGCTCCTACGAGCAGTACTTC.

V gene TRBV12-2 combines with J gene TRBJ1-5; the table calls TRBD1, which could not be checked here. TRBV12-2 is a listed pseudogene. The CDR3 is made up of 15 amino acids. The CDR3 DNA reads TGTGCAAGTCGCTTAAACGAGGGGGCTGGAGAGCCCCAGCATTTT. This sequence encodes CASRLNEGAGEPQHF.

This rearrangement joins TRBV9 to TRBJ2-7, with 10 bases identical to TRBD1. The V and J ends lost 0 bases and 6 bases, in that order; junction bases with no gene match: 6. This CDR3 contains 15 residues. Per germline, CDR1 SGDLS and CDR2 YYNGEE. Here the CDR3 reads CASSVVDRGRAEQYF. CDR3 nucleotides: TGTGCCAGCAGCGTAGTCGACAGGGGGCGTGCCGAGCAGTACTTC.

This chain uses TRBV9 with TRBJ1-2; 7 positions agree with TRBD1. Trimming cost V 0 bases and J 0 bases; bases outside gene matches: 8. The CDR3 is 17 residues long. Germline V gives CDR1 SGDLS, CDR2 YYNGEE. The CDR3, as DNA: TGTGCCAGCAGCGTAGCTCTCAGGGACAGCACTAACTATGGCTACACCTTC. Encoded protein: CASSVALRDSTNYGYTF.